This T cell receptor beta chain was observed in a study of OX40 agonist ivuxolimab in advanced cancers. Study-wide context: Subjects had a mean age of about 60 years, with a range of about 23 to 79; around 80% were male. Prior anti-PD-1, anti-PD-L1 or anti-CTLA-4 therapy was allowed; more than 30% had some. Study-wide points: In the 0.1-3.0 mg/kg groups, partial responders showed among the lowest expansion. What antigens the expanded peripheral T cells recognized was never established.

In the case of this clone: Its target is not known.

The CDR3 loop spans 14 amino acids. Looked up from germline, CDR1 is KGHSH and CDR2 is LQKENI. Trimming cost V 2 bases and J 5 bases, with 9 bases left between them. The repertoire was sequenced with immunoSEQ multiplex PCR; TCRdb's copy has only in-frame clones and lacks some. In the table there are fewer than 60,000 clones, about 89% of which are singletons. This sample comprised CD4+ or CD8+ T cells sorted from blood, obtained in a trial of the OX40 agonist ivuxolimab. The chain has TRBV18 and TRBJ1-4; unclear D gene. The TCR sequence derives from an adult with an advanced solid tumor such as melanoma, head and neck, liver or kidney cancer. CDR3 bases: TGTGCCAGCTCACCAGGTGGGGAAAATGAAAAACTGTTTTTT. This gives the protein CASSPGGENEKLFF.